Each of the 28 T cell receptor beta chains below was sequenced from the same sample in a study of blood T cell repertoires in COVID-19. Produced via immunoSEQ multiplex PCR; TCRdb's table is partial and in-frame only. The sample shows 150,000 to 200,000 clones, over 80% of them seen only once. Sequencing was done on a sample of peripheral blood. These receptors all come from a woman aged 25-40 years with acute or convalescent COVID-19.

This clone came up a few times. This chain uses TRBV21-1 with TRBJ2-1; the DNA was not compared with TRBD1, the D call given in the table. TRBV21-1 is reported as a pseudogene. There are 16 residues in the CDR3. CDR3 sequence: CASRRTAYLGYNEQFF. CDR3 sequence (DNA): TGTGCCAGCAGGAGGACAGCCTACCTTGGCTACAATGAGCAGTTCTTC.

The chain employs TRBV14 and TRBJ2-7; D gene unclear. Germline V gene data show CDR1 as SGHDN and CDR2 as FVKESK. V was pared by 3 bases and J by 3 bases, with 15 bases between. The CDR3 contains 15 residues. This CDR3 is CASSQGEYSNYEQYF. In DNA, the CDR3 is TGTGCCAGCAGCCAGGGCGAGTACTCAAACTACGAGCAGTACTTC.

This rearrangement joins TRBV7-2 to TRBJ2-1, with 10 positions matching TRBD2. Looked up from germline, CDR1 is SGHTA and CDR2 is FQGNSA. The J segment lost 9 bases and the V segment lost 4 bases, leaving 9 bases of the junction unmatched. This CDR3 is built from 15 residues. The CDR3: CASSSLAGVRSEQFF. The CDR3, as DNA: TGTGCCAGCAGCTCTCTAGCGGGAGTTAGAAGTGAGCAGTTCTTC.

This clone has more than one count but fewer than ten. The chain employs TRBV5-5 and TRBJ1-6, with 7 bases that match TRBD1. Germline trimming cut 2 bases from V and 6 bases from J; bases unmatched to any gene: 8. Per germline, CDR1 SGHKS and CDR2 YYEKEE (reference sequence). The CDR3 consists of 16 residues. The CDR3 bases are TGTGCCAGCAGCTTTGAAGGGGGCTCTTCTAATTCACCCCTCCACTTT. Its protein is CASSFEGGSSNSPLHF.

This clone was picked up one time. The chain has TRBV9 and TRBJ2-5, with 7 bases fitting TRBD2. With 6 bases clipped from V and 5 bases from J, the junction kept 16 bases outside the gene matches. This CDR3 spans 16 amino acids. Germline CDR1 is SGDLS and CDR2 is YYNGEE. The DNA of the CDR3 is TGTGCCAGCACCCCGGGGGGAGGGGTTTTACAGGAGACCCAGTACTTC. Protein product: CASTPGGGVLQETQYF.

This clone was picked up a small number of times. The rearrangement uses TRBV6-5 and TRBJ2-5, with 7 positions matching TRBD2. The junction had 9 bases not matched to a gene; V was cut back by 4 bases and J by 7 bases. Germline loops: CDR1 MNHEY, CDR2 SVGAGI. This CDR3 is built from 14 residues. The CDR3 reads CASSFATSFGTQYF. The CDR3 nucleotides read TGTGCCAGCAGTTTCGCGACTAGCTTCGGGACCCAGTACTTC.

The J gene is TRBJ1-5, the V gene TRBV6-5; the D gene is possibly TRBD1 (6 bases). CDR1 MNHEY and CDR2 SVGAGI come from the germline V gene. The CDR3 is 14 amino acids. Trimming pared 7 bases from V and 2 bases from J, leaving 12 bases between. The CDR3: CASTVGHGNQPQHF. CDR3 DNA sequence: TGTGCCAGCACTGTGGGACATGGCAATCAGCCCCAGCATTTT.

V and J are TRBV2 and TRBJ1-2, with a possible D match to TRBD1 (6 bases). The CDR3 extends over 16 amino acids. V was pared by 6 bases and J by 8 bases, with 25 bases between. Germline CDR1 and CDR2: SNHLY and FYNNEI. The chain's CDR3 is CASRDQGPGRIGGYTF. The CDR3 bases are TGTGCCAGCAGGGATCAGGGGCCAGGGAGAATTGGAGGCTACACCTTC. Together with reference TRBV2 and TRBJ1-2, the CDR3 gives the full variable domain: EPEVTQTPSHQVTQMGQEVILRCVPISNHLYFYWYRQILGQKVEFLVSFYNNEISEKSEIFDDQFSVERPDGSNFTLKIRSTKLEDSAMYFCASRDQGPGRIGGYTFGSGTRLTVV.

The V gene is TRBV19, the J gene TRBJ1-5; D uncertain. CDR3 size: 16 residues. The germline V gene has CDR1 LNHDA and CDR2 SQIVND (reference sequence). Between the trimmed V and J ends, which lost 7 bases and 0 bases, there was a span of 16 bases. The chain's CDR3 is CASNPGSTYSNQPQHF. CDR3 sequence (DNA): TGTGCCAGTAACCCAGGCAGTACGTATAGCAATCAGCCCCAGCATTTT.

This sequence joins TRBV5-1 and TRBJ1-2; TRBD1 agrees at 8 bases. V lost 4 bases and J lost 0; bases outside the gene matches: 5. The length of the CDR3 is 15 residues. CDR1 is SGHRS, CDR2 YFSETQ, per germline. CDR3 DNA sequence: TGCGCCAGCAGCCTCTGGACAGGGACTAACTATGGCTACACCTTC. Translating it yields CASSLWTGTNYGYTF.

The chain employs TRBV19 and TRBJ2-3, with TRBD2 matching 9 bases. Germline loops: CDR1 LNHDA, CDR2 SQIVND (reference sequence). V was clipped by 10 bases and J by 5 bases; unmatched bases: 13. CDR3 size: 15 residues. This chain's CDR3 is CATQLAGGQGDTQYF. The CDR3 DNA reads as TGTGCCACCCAACTGGCGGGAGGGCAGGGAGATACGCAGTATTTT.

The V gene is TRBV3-1 (or the pseudogene TRBV3-2), the J gene TRBJ2-3, with 10 bases matching TRBD2. The J segment lost 1 base and the V segment lost 0 bases, leaving 4 bases of the junction unmatched. There are 17 residues in the CDR3. Germline V gene lookup returns CDR1 LGHDT and CDR2 YNNKEL (reference sequence). The CDR3: CASSQDKLAGRTDTQYF. DNA of the CDR3: TGTGCCAGCAGCCAAGACAAACTAGCGGGGCGCACAGATACGCAGTATTTT.

The chain joins TRBV30 to TRBJ1-1; the match to TRBD1 covers 7 bases. Per germline, CDR1 GTSNPN and CDR2 SVGIG (reference sequence). The CDR3 totals 14 residues. Trimming removed 3 bases from V and 8 bases from J; junction bases left unmatched: 12. The CDR3 nucleotides are TGTGCCTGGAGCCAAGGGACAGCCCTAGGAGAAGCTTTCTTT. This sequence encodes CAWSQGTALGEAFF.

The gene calls are TRBV10-3 and TRBJ2-7, with 10 bases fitting TRBD2. Germline V CDR1 and CDR2: ENHRY, SYGVKD. The junction had 6 bases not matched to a gene; V was cut back by 10 bases and J by 0 bases. This CDR3 has 14 amino acids. CDR3 protein: CATRTSGSSYEQYF. The CDR3 DNA reads TGTGCCACTAGGACTAGCGGAAGCTCCTACGAGCAGTACTTC.

The V call is TRBV19, the J call TRBJ2-3, with D perhaps TRBD1 (6 bases). Trimming took off 5 bases at V and 1 base at J, with 13 bases between the two ends. The CDR3 runs 15 residues. The germline CDR1 and CDR2 sequences are LNHDA and SQIVND (reference sequence). The CDR3 region is CASSQGRRGTDTQYF. In DNA, the CDR3 is TGTGCCAGTAGTCAGGGGCGGCGAGGCACAGATACGCAGTATTTT.

The rearrangement links TRBV27 to TRBJ2-1, with TRBD1 as a possible D gene (5 bases). V was trimmed by 7 bases and J by 9 bases, leaving 16 bases between them. From germline, CDR1 is MNHEY and CDR2 SMNVEV (reference sequence). The CDR3 loop spans 13 amino acids. The chain's CDR3 is CASKLPGAVEQFF. DNA for the CDR3: TGTGCCAGCAAACTACCTGGGGCGGTTGAGCAGTTCTTC.

V is TRBV11-2 and J is TRBJ1-5, with D maybe TRBD1 (6 bases). The V end was cut by 3 bases, the J end by 4 bases, with 16 bases between. Germline V gene sequence: CDR1 SGHAT, CDR2 FQNNGV. The CDR3 has 16 residues. DNA of the CDR3: TGTGCCAGCAGCTTGGGACCGGACAGCCGAAATCAGCCCCAGCATTTT. The encoded protein is CASSLGPDSRNQPQHF.

V usage is TRBV19 and J usage is TRBJ1-5; D uncertain. The germline CDR1 and CDR2 sequences are LNHDA and SQIVND (reference sequence). Between the trimmed V and J ends, which lost 4 bases and 4 bases, there was a span of 14 bases. This CDR3 contains 15 residues. CDR3 amino acids: CASSKTATSNQPQHF. As DNA, the CDR3 is TGTGCCAGTAGTAAAACAGCAACCTCTAATCAGCCCCAGCATTTT.

In this sample, this clone turned up once. The gene calls are TRBV7-9 and TRBJ2-7; 8 bases agree with TRBD1. Per the germline V gene, CDR1 is SEHNR and CDR2 is FQNEAQ (reference sequence). Unmatched junction bases numbered 9, after V lost 1 base and J lost 1 base. This CDR3 has 17 amino acids. This chain's CDR3 is CASSLVGTGGISYEQYF. CDR3 nucleotides: TGTGCCAGCAGCTTAGTCGGGACAGGCGGCATATCCTACGAGCAGTACTTC.

V usage is TRBV27 and J usage is TRBJ2-7, with D unclear. V was cut by 6 bases and J by 0 bases, with 9 bases left in between. There are 13 residues in the CDR3. The germline V gene encodes CDR1 MNHEY and CDR2 SMNVEV (reference sequence). The CDR3 bases are TGTGCCAGCAGCTTCCTCCCCTCCTACGAGCAGTACTTC. This translates into CASSFLPSYEQYF.

CDR3 in amino acids: CASSYSAGGREQYF. The CDR3 DNA is TGTGCCAGCAGTTACTCGGCGGGGGGCCGCGAGCAGTACTTC. The chain joins TRBV6-5 to TRBJ2-7, with 8 bases fitting TRBD2. This CDR3 has 14 residues. V was pared by 0 bases and J by 6 bases, with 4 bases of the junction left unmatched. Germline V gives CDR1 MNHEY, CDR2 SVGAGI.

The chain carries TRBV6-4 and TRBJ1-3, with TRBD1 matching over 7 bases. Germline CDR1 is MRHNA and CDR2 is SNTAGT. This CDR3 has 18 amino acids. After removal of 7 bases from V and 3 bases from J, the junction contained 18 bases not matched to a gene. CDR3 DNA sequence: TGTGCCAGCACCCTCCCCCCCGGGACAGCGGCTCTTGGAAACACCATATATTTT. It yields the protein CASTLPPGTAALGNTIYF.

The chain combines TRBV24-1 with TRBJ2-5; 9 nucleotides agree with TRBD2. The CDR3 runs 16 residues. Germline V gene data show CDR1 as KGHDR and CDR2 as SFDVKD. V was clipped by 5 bases and J by 5 bases; unmatched bases: 11. CDR3 DNA: TGTGCCACCAGTGCGGCGGTAGCGGGGGAAGCGGAGACCCAGTACTTC. Its protein product is CATSAAVAGEAETQYF.

This chain connects TRBV7-2 to TRBJ1-1, with D maybe TRBD1 (5 bases). With 3 bases removed from V and 4 bases from J, the gap between germline ends came to 9 bases. The CDR3 totals 13 residues. Germline assignment: CDR1 SGHTA and CDR2 FQGNSA. The CDR3 DNA sequence: TGTGCCAGCAGCTTCCGACAGACCACTGAAGCTTTCTTT. Translation: CASSFRQTTEAFF.

CDR3 region: CSVANGLGRNEQFF. In DNA form, the CDR3 reads TGCAGCGTTGCCAATGGACTAGGGCGGAATGAGCAGTTCTTC. J is TRBJ2-1 and V is TRBV29-1; 7 nucleotides align to TRBD2. In germline, CDR1 is SQVTM, CDR2 ANQGSEA. The trim removed 4 bases at V and 7 bases at J, leaving 10 bases unmatched. CDR3 size: 14 residues.

The V and J genes are TRBV5-8 and TRBJ2-2; D gene uncertain. CDR3 length: 12 amino acids. CDR1 and CDR2 from the germline V gene are SGHTS and YDEGEE. V lost 5 bases and J 5 bases, leaving 7 bases between the germline ends. As DNA, the CDR3 is TGTGCCAGCAGTACTTGGACCGGGGAGCTGTTTTTT. As protein: CASSTWTGELFF.

The chain couples TRBV18 to TRBJ1-6; no reliable D call. Germline V gene data show CDR1 as KGHSH and CDR2 as LQKENI. Trimming took off 0 bases at V and 10 bases at J, with 4 bases between the two ends. This CDR3 region has 12 residues. CDR3 protein: CASSPPLSPLHF. CDR3 in DNA: TGTGCCAGCTCACCACCCCTCTCACCCCTCCACTTT.

CDR3 DNA: TGCAGCGTTGGGCCAGCGGGTCTGGCAGATACGCAGTATTTT. This sequence encodes CSVGPAGLADTQYF. This chain links TRBV29-1 with TRBJ2-3; D perhaps matches TRBD2 (6 bases). Trimming took 4 bases from V and 4 from J, leaving 15 bases between them. The CDR3 contains 14 residues. Germline assignment: CDR1 SQVTM and CDR2 ANQGSEA.